One and the same sample provided the 18 T cell receptor beta chains below, sequenced in a study of blood T cell repertoires in COVID-19. Data came from immunoSEQ multiplex PCR; TCRdb stores just in-frame clones and leaves some out. The sample has 250,000 or so clones, approximately 92% seen once; the top ten hold roughly 4.8%. The sequencing sample was made of peripheral blood. Receptors were obtained from a woman between 40 and 50 years old who had recovered from COVID-19.

This clone was seen just once. The V gene is TRBV5-4, the J gene TRBJ2-5; 7 positions agree with TRBD1. Unmatched junction bases numbered 7, after V lost 9 bases and J lost 2 bases. CDR3 length: 13 residues. CDR1 and CDR2 (germline): SGHNT, YYREEE (reference sequence). CDR3 amino acids: CAISGQIQETQYF. In DNA form, the CDR3 reads TGTGCCATCTCGGGACAGATTCAAGAGACCCAGTACTTC.

The sample holds one count of this clone. The V and J genes are TRBV12-3 or TRBV12-4 and TRBJ2-7, with D perhaps matching TRBD1 (6 bases). Trimming cost V 3 bases and J 10 bases, with 13 bases left between them. The CDR3 covers 12 residues. CDR3 nucleotide sequence: TGTGCCAGCAGTTTGCCCCCGGACAGTCAGTACTTC. It is translated as CASSLPPDSQYF.

The J gene is TRBJ1-1, the V gene TRBV30; no clear D. Germline CDR1 is GTSNPN and CDR2 is SVGIG (reference sequence). This CDR3 has 16 residues. Trimming cost V 2 bases and J 3 bases, with 19 bases left between them. In nucleotides, the CDR3 is TGTGCCTGGAGTTTCACGAGTATGAGGAGGGACACTGAAGCTTTCTTT. Translation gives CAWSFTSMRRDTEAFF.

The rearrangement links TRBV5-1 to TRBJ2-7; TRBD1 aligns across 10 bases. Germline loops: CDR1 SGHRS, CDR2 YFSETQ. The CDR3 covers 15 residues. V shed 4 bases and J 5 bases; nucleotides not matched to a gene: 9. CDR3: CASSRVETGGHEQYF. CDR3 bases: TGCGCCAGCAGCCGGGTCGAGACAGGGGGCCACGAGCAGTACTTC.

For this clone: The sample contains more than one DNA sequence encoding this CDR3. J is TRBJ2-1 and V is TRBV27; D unclear. Trimming shortened V by 0 bases and J by 6 bases, and 6 bases separated the two germline ends. CDR1 is MNHEY, CDR2 SMNVEV, per germline (reference sequence). The CDR3 is 13 amino acids. The CDR3 DNA is TGTGCCAGCAGTTTATCTAGAGGCAATGAGCAGTTCTTC. As protein: CASSLSRGNEQFF.

V usage is TRBV6-1 and J usage is TRBJ1-5; D perhaps matches TRBD1 (5 bases). Trimming took 3 bases from V and 1 from J, leaving 10 bases between them. Germline V lookup: CDR1 MNHNS, CDR2 SASEGT. The CDR3 sequence is 15 residues long. Here the CDR3 reads CASSDTGGSNQPQHF. The CDR3 DNA reads TGTGCCAGCAGTGACACTGGGGGGAGCAATCAGCCCCAGCATTTT.

The chain carries TRBV24-1 and TRBJ2-5, with D perhaps matching TRBD1 (6 bases). Germline V gives CDR1 KGHDR, CDR2 SFDVKD. Trimming stripped 4 bases from V and 5 bases from J, with 13 bases between. This CDR3 has 14 residues. The chain's CDR3 is CATSERGLWETQYF. The CDR3 nucleotides read TGTGCCACCAGTGAAAGGGGGTTGTGGGAGACCCAGTACTTC.

The chain is built from TRBV29-1 and TRBJ2-5; 10 bases align to TRBD1. This CDR3 has 15 amino acids. In germline, CDR1 is SQVTM, CDR2 ANQGSEA. V lost 3 bases and J lost 5; bases outside the gene matches: 9. CDR3 nucleotides: TGCAGCGTTGAGGGGAGGGACAGGGGACCCGAGACCCAGTACTTC. Translated: CSVEGRDRGPETQYF.

This clone occurred once. V is TRBV5-6 and J is TRBJ1-2; 12 positions match TRBD1. V shed 2 bases, J shed 8 bases, and the junction held 1 base outside the gene matches. The CDR3 is 13 residues long. CDR1 is SGHDT and CDR2 is YYEEEE in the germline V gene. CDR3 region: CASSFGTGGGYTF. The CDR3, as DNA: TGTGCCAGCAGCTTCGGGACAGGGGGCGGCTACACCTTC.

The chain recombines TRBV6-1 with TRBJ2-5, with no clear D. CDR3 size: 13 residues. Trimming took off 2 bases at V and 5 bases at J, with 9 bases between the two ends. Germline V gene data show CDR1 as MNHNS and CDR2 as SASEGT. The CDR3 region is CASSEPFQETQYF. The DNA for the CDR3 is TGTGCCAGCAGTGAACCTTTTCAGGAGACCCAGTACTTC.

This chain joins TRBV5-1 and TRBJ2-5; 7 bases line up with TRBD1. V was clipped by 4 bases and J by 3 bases; unmatched bases: 6. CDR1 is SGHRS and CDR2 is YFSETQ in the germline V gene. This CDR3 is 14 amino acids long. The CDR3 loop reads CASSTGTVKETQYF. The CDR3 nucleotides are TGCGCCAGCAGCACGGGGACAGTCAAAGAGACCCAGTACTTC.

The CDR3 spells CASTDGLAGGRLREQYF. DNA for the CDR3: TGTGCCAGCACCGATGGACTAGCGGGGGGTCGCTTGCGAGAGCAGTACTTC. The chain joins TRBV3-1 (or the pseudogene TRBV3-2) to TRBJ2-7, with 14 bases matching TRBD2. V shed 7 bases, J shed 7 bases, and the junction held 15 bases outside the gene matches. The CDR3 is 17 amino acids. From germline, CDR1 is LGHDT and CDR2 YNNKEL (reference sequence).

The V gene is TRBV3-1 (or the pseudogene TRBV3-2), the J gene TRBJ2-1, with 11 bases matching TRBD2. The germline V gene encodes CDR1 LGHDT and CDR2 YNNKEL (reference sequence). CDR3 length equals 16 residues. Germline trimming cut 6 bases from V and 8 bases from J; bases unmatched to any gene: 12. As DNA, the CDR3 is TGTGCCAGCAGACGTACCTTAGCGGGAGGGCCCCATGAGCAGTTCTTC. This gives the protein CASRRTLAGGPHEQFF.

The gene calls are TRBV10-1 and TRBJ2-3; 7 nucleotides agree with TRBD1. Losses at the gene ends were 1 base for V and 6 bases for J; bases not matched to a gene: 16. CDR3 length: 18 amino acids. Germline V gives CDR1 WNHNN, CDR2 SYGVQD (reference sequence). The CDR3 reads CASSEYAGQETFVDTQYF. CDR3 coding DNA: TGCGCCAGCAGTGAGTACGCCGGACAGGAGACGTTCGTTGATACGCAGTATTTT.

The genes are TRBV30 and TRBJ2-6; 7 positions match TRBD1. Unmatched junction bases numbered 4, after V lost 0 bases and J lost 2 bases. The CDR3 sequence is 16 residues long. The V gene's germline CDR1 is GTSNPN and CDR2 SVGIG (reference sequence). The CDR3 here is CAWSVLGGTGANVLTF. The CDR3 DNA follows: TGTGCCTGGAGTGTTCTAGGGGGCACTGGGGCCAACGTCCTGACTTTC.

This sequence joins TRBV18 and TRBJ2-7, with 8 bases aligning to TRBD1. CDR3 length: 14 residues. CDR1 and CDR2 from the germline V gene are KGHSH and LQKENI. Losses at the gene ends were 4 bases for V and 6 bases for J; bases not matched to a gene: 8. The CDR3 loop reads CASSLNPGGTEQYV. DNA for the CDR3: TGTGCCAGCTCACTAAACCCAGGGGGCACCGAGCAGTACGTC.

The CDR3 loop reads CASSQGDRVVRGYTF. The CDR3 DNA reads TGCGCCAGCAGCCAAGGGGACAGGGTTGTCAGGGGCTACACCTTC. V is TRBV4-1 and J is TRBJ1-2; 9 bases map to TRBD1. After removal of 1 base from V and 8 bases from J, the junction contained 8 bases not matched to a gene. Germline lookup yields CDR1 MGHRA and CDR2 YSYEKL. CDR3 length equals 15 residues.

V is TRBV3-1 (or the pseudogene TRBV3-2) and J is TRBJ1-1; D is unresolved. CDR1 LGHDT and CDR2 YNNKEL come from the germline V gene (reference sequence). V lost 3 bases to trimming and J lost 1 base, with 12 bases between them. The length of the CDR3 is 15 residues. CDR3 sequence reads: CASSHWGGPNTEAFF. CDR3 bases: TGTGCCAGCAGCCATTGGGGAGGACCGAACACTGAAGCTTTCTTT.